This TCR beta chain was recorded in a study of identical twins. General study results and limits: Conclusions leaned on cross-sectional statistical analysis and did not track the same donors over time.

The CDR3 length is 15 residues. V dropped 4 bases and J dropped 0; count of bases not matched to a gene: 3. Germline V gene sequence: CDR1 MNHEY, CDR2 SVGAGI. TCRdb processed the 5' RACE reads anew with MiXCR; each CDR3 protein has one entry. The data hold around 690,000 distinct CDR3 sequences, with around 20% observed a single time. This clonotype appeared a few times. Its target is unknown. These data were likewise used in another study, on T cells expressing NK-cell markers.

Source material: PBMCs. This sequence joins TRBV6-5 and TRBJ2-1; 7 nucleotides agree with TRBD2. This TCR came from a woman aged 18-29 years in good health. CDR3 nucleotide sequence: TGTGCCAGCAGTTTTCGGACTAGCTCCTACAATGAGCAGTTCTTC. Translation: CASSFRTSSYNEQFF.